These 32 T cell receptor beta chains share one sample of origin, sequenced in a study of CD8 T cells in Susac syndrome. Roughly 0.45 to 1 ug RNA was reverse transcribed with random hexamers. TCRdb re-derived calls from the immunoSEQ multiplex PCR reads in MiXCR, one entry per CDR3 protein. The table records 160,000 or so distinct CDR3 sequences, around 92% of them present only once. Material for sequencing was CD4+ T cells from PBMCs. Receptor source: a human donor in good health.

The CDR3, as DNA: TGCAGTGCTAGCCCCGGGACAGGGCCATACAATGAGCAGTTCTTC. It translates to CSASPGTGPYNEQFF. The rearrangement uses TRBV20-1 and TRBJ2-1, with 9 positions matching TRBD1. Trimming removed 3 bases from V and 4 bases from J; junction bases left unmatched: 7. The CDR3 length is 15 residues. Looked up from germline, CDR1 is DFQATT and CDR2 is SNEGSKA (reference sequence).

The chain employs TRBV7-9 and TRBJ2-7, with D unclear. Per germline, CDR1 SEHNR and CDR2 FQNEAQ (reference sequence). V was clipped by 4 bases and J by 5 bases, with 15 bases between them. CDR3 length: 14 amino acids. The CDR3 loop reads CASSSWTDSHEQYF. The DNA for the CDR3 is TGTGCCAGCAGCTCCTGGACGGATTCTCACGAGCAGTACTTC.

The rearrangement links TRBV3-1 to TRBJ1-3, with D tentatively TRBD1 (5 bases). Trimming removed 3 bases from V and 4 bases from J, with 10 bases in between. Germline CDR1 LGHDT, CDR2 YNNKEL (reference sequence). The CDR3 totals 14 residues. In DNA form, the CDR3 reads TGTGCCAGCAGCCAGGGACCTATCGGAAACACCATATATTTT. Its translation is CASSQGPIGNTIYF.

V and J are TRBV5-1 and TRBJ1-2, with 9 bases matching TRBD1. This CDR3 comprises 15 residues. Trimming took 0 bases from V and 2 from J; bases not matched to a gene: 2. Germline-derived CDR1 and CDR2 are SGHRS and YFSETQ. CDR3 nucleotide sequence: TGCGCCAGCAGCTTGGACAGGGGGCAAAACTATGGCTACACCTTC. Its protein is CASSLDRGQNYGYTF. The complete variable domain, with remaining parts taken from reference TRBV5-1 and TRBJ1-2, reads KAGVTQTPRYLIKTRGQQVTLSCSPISGHRSVSWYQQTPGQGLQFLFEYFSETQRNKGNFPGRFSGRQFSNSRSEMNVSTLELGDSALYLCASSLDRGQNYGYTFGSGTRLTVV.

V gene TRBV11-2 combines with J gene TRBJ2-1, with 12 bases aligning to TRBD2. Trimming took 0 bases from V and 9 from J; bases not matched to a gene: 6. The CDR3 spans 16 residues. Germline CDR1 reads SGHAT; CDR2 reads FQNNGV. CDR3 DNA: TGTGCCAGCAGCTTAGAGCTAGCGGGGGGGCAGGGTGAGCAGTTCTTC. Residues: CASSLELAGGQGEQFF. Full variable domain (missing parts from reference TRBV11-2 and TRBJ2-1): EAGVAQSPRYKIIEKRQSVAFWCNPISGHATLYWYQQILGQGPKLLIQFQNNGVVDDSQLPKDRFSAERLKGVDSTLKIQPAKLEDSAVYLCASSLELAGGQGEQFFGPGTRLTVL.

CDR3: CASSRTASDEQYF. The CDR3 DNA follows: TGTGCCAGTAGTAGGACGGCCTCTGACGAGCAGTACTTC. The rearrangement uses TRBV19 and TRBJ2-7, with unresolved D. CDR1 LNHDA and CDR2 SQIVND come from the germline V gene (reference sequence). The V end was cut by 4 bases, the J end by 5 bases, with 12 bases between. This CDR3 region has 13 residues.

V is TRBV6-1 and J is TRBJ2-3; 7 positions agree with TRBD1. Germline lookup yields CDR1 MNHNS and CDR2 SASEGT. CDR3 length: 14 residues. After removal of 5 bases from V and 3 bases from J, the junction contained 5 bases not matched to a gene. This CDR3 is CASSKTGWTDTQYF. The CDR3 DNA sequence: TGTGCCAGCAGTAAGACAGGGTGGACAGATACGCAGTATTTT.

The rearrangement joins TRBV6-6 to TRBJ2-5; maybe TRBD1 (6 bases). The CDR3 runs to 15 residues. The germline V gene has CDR1 MNHNY and CDR2 SVGAGI (reference sequence). The V and J ends lost 4 bases and 5 bases respectively, with 17 bases between them. The chain's CDR3 is CASSSTSGAWETQYF. CDR3 coding DNA: TGTGCCAGCAGTTCCACCTCAGGGGCTTGGGAGACCCAGTACTTC.

This CDR3 reads CASKTPMNTEAFF. DNA for the CDR3: TGTGCCAGTAAGACACCTATGAACACTGAAGCTTTCTTT. This chain uses TRBV19 with TRBJ1-1, with D unresolved. The V and J ends lost 7 bases and 0 bases respectively, with 9 bases between them. The CDR3 sequence is 13 residues long. The germline V gene encodes CDR1 LNHDA and CDR2 SQIVND (reference sequence).

This chain's CDR3 is CASSLYGEKLFF. DNA for the CDR3: TGCGCCAGCAGCTTGTACGGCGAAAAACTGTTTTTT. The J gene is TRBJ1-4, the V gene TRBV5-1; D gene uncertain. The CDR3 runs to 12 residues. CDR1 is SGHRS, CDR2 YFSETQ, per germline. Between the trimmed V and J ends, which lost 1 base and 8 bases, there was a span of 6 bases. The full variable domain, rest sourced from reference TRBV5-1 and TRBJ1-4, is KAGVTQTPRYLIKTRGQQVTLSCSPISGHRSVSWYQQTPGQGLQFLFEYFSETQRNKGNFPGRFSGRQFSNSRSEMNVSTLELGDSALYLCASSLYGEKLFFGSGTQLSVL.

The genes are TRBV3-1 and TRBJ2-7; D remains unclear. CDR3 length: 15 amino acids. Germline loops: CDR1 LGHDT, CDR2 YNNKEL (reference sequence). Trimming pared 2 bases from V and 2 bases from J, leaving 13 bases between. CDR3 DNA sequence: TGTGCCAGCAGCCAAATACCCGGGTACACCTACGAGCAGTACTTC. Translating it yields CASSQIPGYTYEQYF.

This clonotype was counted once. The chain uses TRBV5-1 and TRBJ2-5; 9 positions match TRBD1. CDR3 length: 16 residues. Germline lookup yields CDR1 SGHRS and CDR2 YFSETQ. After removal of 4 bases from V and 5 bases from J, the junction contained 12 bases not matched to a gene. CDR3 sequence (DNA): TGCGCCAGCAGCGAGTCCCCAGGGACAGGGCCTGAGACCCAGTACTTC. Encoded protein: CASSESPGTGPETQYF.

The chain couples TRBV28 to TRBJ2-2; 7 bases map to TRBD1. Germline lookup yields CDR1 MDHEN and CDR2 SYDVKM. V trimming: 6 bases; J trimming: 4 bases; junction bases outside the gene matches: 8. The CDR3 consists of 15 residues. The CDR3 spells CASSTQGMGTGELFF. In DNA form, the CDR3 reads TGTGCCAGCAGCACACAGGGGATGGGCACCGGGGAGCTGTTTTTT.

Here the CDR3 DNA reads TGCAGCGTCATGAGGGCAGAGAACACTGAAGCTTTCTTT. Translating gives CSVMRAENTEAFF. The chain couples TRBV29-1 to TRBJ1-1; D call uncertain. This CDR3 is 13 amino acids long. Germline CDR1 reads SQVTM; CDR2 reads ANQGSEA. Trimming stripped 6 bases from V and 1 base from J, with 12 bases between.

V is TRBV29-1 and J is TRBJ1-1, with TRBD1 identical over 7 bases. Trimming removed 6 bases from V and 11 bases from J; junction bases left unmatched: 6. The CDR3 extends over 10 amino acids. Germline CDR1 SQVTM, CDR2 ANQGSEA. Here the CDR3 reads CSVRQGAAFF. The CDR3 nucleotides read TGCAGCGTACGACAGGGCGCGGCTTTCTTT. Filled out from reference TRBV29-1 and TRBJ1-1, the complete variable domain reads SAVISQKPSRDICQRGTSLTIQCQVDSQVTMMFWYRQQPGQSLTLIATANQGSEATYESGFVIDKFPISRPNLTFSTLTVSNMSPEDSSIYLCSVRQGAAFFGQGTRLTVV.

This rearrangement joins TRBV6-2 or TRBV6-3 to TRBJ2-1; D may match TRBD1 or TRBD2 (7 bases each). The V end was cut by 6 bases, the J end by 2 bases, with 17 bases between. The CDR3 is 16 residues long. The germline V gene encodes CDR1 MNHEY and CDR2 SVGEGT. CDR3 sequence reads: CASRRGGGATYNEQFF. DNA of the CDR3: TGTGCCAGCAGAAGGGGAGGGGGCGCTACCTACAATGAGCAGTTCTTC.

The genes are TRBV30 and TRBJ2-2; 11 positions agree with TRBD2. CDR1 and CDR2 from the germline V gene are GTSNPN and SVGIG (reference sequence). V lost 4 bases, J lost 0 bases, and 7 bases stayed unmatched. This CDR3 has 17 amino acids. CDR3 DNA: TGTGCCTGGATCCCCCTAGCGGGGGGACCGAACACCGGGGAGCTGTTTTTT. It specifies CAWIPLAGGPNTGELFF. Full variable domain (rest looked up from reference TRBV30 and TRBJ2-2): SQTIHQWPATLVQPVGSPLSLECTVEGTSNPNLYWYRQAAGRGLQLLFYSVGIGQISSEVPQNLSASRPQDRQFILSSKKLLLSDSGFYLCAWIPLAGGPNTGELFFGEGSRLTVL.

The rearrangement links TRBV4-3 to TRBJ2-3; maybe TRBD1 (6 bases). Between the trimmed V and J ends, which lost 0 bases and 2 bases, there was a span of 9 bases. Germline V gene lookup returns CDR1 LGHNA and CDR2 YSLEER. The CDR3 loop spans 15 amino acids. The CDR3 here is CASSQDAGATDTQYF. The CDR3 DNA follows: TGCGCCAGCAGCCAAGACGCAGGGGCCACAGATACGCAGTATTTT.

The chain uses TRBV14 and TRBJ2-3; D possibly corresponds to TRBD2 (6 bases). This CDR3 is built from 14 residues. The germline V and J ends were trimmed by 1 base and 5 bases, with 10 bases remaining between them. Germline CDR1 reads SGHDN; CDR2 reads FVKESK. The CDR3 reads CASSQVGGLDTQYF. The CDR3 coding sequence is TGTGCCAGCAGCCAAGTTGGGGGGTTAGATACGCAGTATTTT.

The chain links TRBV7-2 to TRBJ2-5; weak D call: TRBD2 (5 bases). The CDR3 covers 15 residues. The V and J ends lost 0 bases and 6 bases respectively, with 14 bases between them. Germline V gene sequence: CDR1 SGHTA, CDR2 FQGNSA. The chain's CDR3 is CASSLAGSSWQTQYF. The CDR3 region has the DNA TGTGCCAGCAGCTTAGCCGGGTCTAGCTGGCAGACCCAGTACTTC.

The chain uses TRBV6-6 and TRBJ1-1; 7 bases align to TRBD1. The junction had 14 bases not matched to a gene; V was cut back by 10 bases and J by 3 bases. This CDR3 comprises 15 residues. Germline V CDR1 and CDR2: MNHNY, SVGAGI (reference sequence). The CDR3 sequence: CATRGTDREYTEAFF. The CDR3 region has the DNA TGTGCCACGCGGGGGACCGACAGGGAGTACACTGAAGCTTTCTTT.

V and J are TRBV20-1 and TRBJ2-3; TRBD1 is a possible D gene (6 bases). This CDR3 is 13 amino acids long. The V gene's germline CDR1 is DFQATT and CDR2 SNEGSKA (reference sequence). V was cut by 3 bases and J by 2 bases, with 9 bases left in between. CDR3 in DNA: TGCAGTGCTAGGGGGGCCCTCACAGATACGCAGTATTTT. Protein product: CSARGALTDTQYF.

The chain employs TRBV5-1 and TRBJ2-2, with D uncertain. The CDR3 is 13 residues long. From germline, CDR1 is SGHRS and CDR2 YFSETQ. The V gene lost 2 bases and the J gene lost 7 bases, with 9 bases spanning the gap. The CDR3 DNA reads TGCGCCAGCAGCTTTTATTACGGCGGGGAGCTGTTTTTT. It specifies CASSFYYGGELFF.

In its sample, this clonotype was seen once. The chain employs TRBV20-1 and TRBJ1-2, with a weak D call TRBD1 (5 bases). With 5 bases removed from V and 4 bases from J, the gap between germline ends came to 17 bases. CDR3 length equals 14 residues. Germline CDR1 and CDR2: DFQATT and SNEGSKA (reference sequence). CDR3 nucleotide sequence: TGCAGTGCTTTCGCTATCGGGGGTGGCTATGGCTACACCTTC. Its translation: CSAFAIGGGYGYTF.

This chain uses TRBV10-3 with TRBJ2-7, with 8 bases identical to TRBD1. After removal of 2 bases from V and 8 bases from J, the junction contained 5 bases not matched to a gene. The germline CDR1 and CDR2 sequences are ENHRY and SYGVKD. The CDR3 sequence is 13 residues long. CDR3 region: CAISERDRSQQYF. CDR3 nucleotide sequence: TGTGCCATCAGTGAGAGGGACAGGAGCCAGCAGTACTTC.

The chain joins TRBV7-2 to TRBJ2-3, with D possibly being TRBD2 (6 bases). Germline V gene lookup returns CDR1 SGHTA and CDR2 FQGNSA. V lost 1 base and J 2 bases, leaving 7 bases between the germline ends. This CDR3 has 14 residues. CDR3 nucleotides: TGTGCCAGCAGCTTAGGGGGGGTCACAGATACGCAGTATTTT. It is translated as CASSLGGVTDTQYF. The whole variable domain, remainder taken from reference TRBV7-2 and TRBJ2-3, is GAGVSQSPSNKVTEKGKDVELRCDPISGHTALYWYRQSLGQGLEFLIYFQGNSAPDKSGLPSDRFSAERTGGSVSTLTIQRTQQEDSAVYLCASSLGGVTDTQYFGPGTRLTVL.

J is TRBJ1-4 and V is TRBV10-3; no firm D call. The CDR3 extends over 16 amino acids. Looked up from germline, CDR1 is ENHRY and CDR2 is SYGVKD. Trimming shortened V by 0 bases and J by 0 bases, and 8 bases separated the two germline ends. In DNA form, the CDR3 reads TGTGCCATCAGTGAGTCACTAGCCTCAACTAATGAAAAACTGTTTTTT. It yields the protein CAISESLASTNEKLFF.

V and J are TRBV6-1 and TRBJ2-5, with 8 positions matching TRBD1. Germline CDR1 and CDR2: MNHNS and SASEGT. V was pared by 6 bases and J by 6 bases, with 9 bases of the junction left unmatched. The CDR3 loop spans 14 amino acids. The CDR3 spells CASSLDRGRKTQYF. The CDR3 region has the DNA TGTGCCAGCAGCCTTGACAGGGGAAGAAAGACCCAGTACTTC.

This clonotype was detected only a few times. V and J are TRBV29-1 and TRBJ1-5; D call uncertain. Germline CDR1 SQVTM, CDR2 ANQGSEA. Trimming stripped 3 bases from V and 2 bases from J, with 8 bases between. This CDR3 is 13 amino acids long. The CDR3 nucleotides are TGCAGCGTTGATTCTGGGGGCAATCAGCCCCAGCATTTT. It encodes CSVDSGGNQPQHF.

The chain uses TRBV29-1 and TRBJ2-1, with 10 bases identical to TRBD2. This CDR3 is 13 amino acids long. J gave up 3 bases and V 4 bases, and 0 bases lay outside the gene matches. Germline V CDR1 and CDR2: SQVTM, ANQGSEA. CDR3 region: CSVVAGGYNEQFF. CDR3 bases: TGCAGCGTTGTAGCGGGAGGCTACAATGAGCAGTTCTTC.

V gene TRBV12-3 or TRBV12-4 combines with J gene TRBJ1-5; TRBD1 matches 9 bases. V was clipped by 5 bases and J by 7 bases; unmatched bases: 6. This CDR3 has 14 amino acids. The CDR3 DNA is TGTGCCAGCAGTACTACAGGGGGCGAACAGCCCCAGCATTTT. Its translation: CASSTTGGEQPQHF.

CDR3 sequence: CAWSVRQKSEQYF. The CDR3 region has the DNA TGTGCCTGGAGTGTACGCCAGAAGAGCGAGCAGTACTTC. The V gene is TRBV30, the J gene TRBJ2-7, with D hard to call. The CDR3 extends over 13 amino acids. The germline gives CDR1 GTSNPN, CDR2 SVGIG (reference sequence). Between the trimmed V and J ends, which lost 0 bases and 6 bases, there was a span of 12 bases.